This T cell receptor beta chain was retrieved from a study of T-cell reconstitution after alpha-beta-depleted transplantation in children. By sample fraction, this clonotype is medium-sized (0.01 to 0.1%). Its target is unknown. This sample's TCRbeta library carried unique molecular identifier barcodes. TCRdb ran MiXCR on the PCR reads and lists one entry per CDR3 protein. Of about 17,000 distinct CDR3 sequences listed, over 5% are singletons. Findings and limits, study-wide: Several hundred expanded graft clones reportedly supplied alpha-beta T cells about two months after transplant. Surviving recipient cells, namely T cells and thymic progenitors, were the source of high day-60 TCRbeta diversity in some patients. At the one-year point after transplant, T-cell counts and TCRbeta diversity were found to come mostly from T cells that had been newly produced.

CDR3 length: 13 residues. In germline, CDR1 is SEHNR, CDR2 FQNEAQ (reference sequence). V gave up 3 bases and J gave up 4 bases, with 9 bases separating them. This chain connects TRBV7-9 to TRBJ1-2; D unresolved. The clonotype originates from a boy between 5 and 17 years old with acute lymphoblastic leukemia, due to receive a stem cell transplant. This specimen was PBMCs, taken before TCRalphabeta/CD19-depleted stem cell transplant. The chain's CDR3 is CASSFWAIYGYTF. DNA of the CDR3: TGTGCCAGCAGCTTTTGGGCTATCTATGGCTACACCTTC.